This TCR beta chain was identified during a study of Graves' ophthalmopathy and Graves' hyperthyroidism. Diagnosis was based on clinical symptoms, serum thyroxine, TRAb, thyroid ultrasound and orbital computed tomography. PBMCs were isolated by Ficoll-Paque density gradient centrifugation, using over 9.5 ml of fresh peripheral blood as the starting material. CDR3 regions of TCR beta were amplified from RNA transcripts. RT-PCR with HTBI primers came first, then second-round multiplex PCR. Via MiXCR, TCRdb re-called the multiplex PCR reads, giving one row per CDR3 protein. There are about 620,000 distinct CDR3 sequences in the sample; 22% occur only once, and approximately 6.9% lies in the top ten. The sample holds many counts of this clonotype. This TCR derives from a woman aged 18-30 years with stable Graves' hyperthyroidism. Some clones in this sample may be carry-over from other donors' samples. Sequenced input: peripheral blood.

CDR3 DNA: TGTGCCAGCAGTTACTCTGTAGCGGGAGACAGAACACAGTACTTC. This encodes CASSYSVAGDRTQYF. V gene TRBV6-5 combines with J gene TRBJ2-7; 9 bases match TRBD2. Per germline, CDR1 MNHEY and CDR2 SVGAGI. CDR3 length: 15 amino acids. With V trimmed by 0 bases and J by 10 bases, 10 bases remained unmatched.